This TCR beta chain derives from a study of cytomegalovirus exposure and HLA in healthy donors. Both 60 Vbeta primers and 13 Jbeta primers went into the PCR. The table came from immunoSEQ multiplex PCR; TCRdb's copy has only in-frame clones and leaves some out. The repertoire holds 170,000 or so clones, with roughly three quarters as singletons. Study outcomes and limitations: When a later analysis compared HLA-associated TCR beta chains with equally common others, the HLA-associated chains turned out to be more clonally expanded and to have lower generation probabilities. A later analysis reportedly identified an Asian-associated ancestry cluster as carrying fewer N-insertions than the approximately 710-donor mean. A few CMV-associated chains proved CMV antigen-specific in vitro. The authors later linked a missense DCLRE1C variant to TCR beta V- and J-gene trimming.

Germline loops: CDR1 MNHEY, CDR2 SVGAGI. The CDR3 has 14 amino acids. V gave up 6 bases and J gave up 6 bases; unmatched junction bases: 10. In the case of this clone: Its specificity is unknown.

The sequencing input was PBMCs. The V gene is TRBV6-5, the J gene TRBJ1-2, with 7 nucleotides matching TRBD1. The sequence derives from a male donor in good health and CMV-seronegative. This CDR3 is CASSPKGGRDGYTF. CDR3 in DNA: TGTGCCAGCAGCCCTAAAGGGGGCAGAGATGGCTACACCTTC.